This T cell receptor (beta chain) originates from a study of shared clonotypes between healthy human individuals. Study findings and constraints: Researchers sampled blood only, noting tissue repertoires likely differ. Generally, estimated richness proved larger in naive subsets than it did in memory subsets.

Sequencing was performed with immunoSEQ multiplex PCR; in TCRdb, only in-frame clones are kept and a portion is missing. The sample lists just over 2,000,000 clones; 95% were seen once. As to this clone: Its specificity is not known.

Trimming took off 5 bases at V and 5 bases at J, with 20 bases between the two ends. The CDR3 is 16 amino acids. CDR1 and CDR2 (germline): SGHDT, YYEEEE. This clonotype was sampled from a man younger than 35 in good health. The sequenced sample consisted of naive CD4+ T cells sorted from blood. Subset given: CD45RA+ positively selected. This chain links TRBV5-6 with TRBJ2-1, with D maybe TRBD2 (7 bases). The DNA of the CDR3 is TGTGCCAGCAGGTATACTAGCGTCAGGGGTGACAATGAGCAGTTCTTC. Protein sequence: CASRYTSVRGDNEQFF.